This record looks at one TCR beta chain sequence and its context. These data come from a study of response to subunit inactivated influenza vaccine. Germline CDR1 is SGHAT and CDR2 is FQDESV (reference sequence). CDR3 size: 18 residues. The V end was cut by 3 bases, the J end by 2 bases, with 21 bases between. MiXCR, run by TCRdb on the RT-PCR reads, gives a single entry per CDR3 protein. The sample lists over 400,000 distinct CDR3 sequences; approximately 9.9% were seen once. This clonotype was obtained from a man aged 50-59 years who received an inactivated influenza vaccine. This material consisted of PBMCs from blood, taken 40 to 50 days after vaccination. This chain links TRBV11-1 with TRBJ2-3, with D possibly matching TRBD2 (6 bases). The DNA of the CDR3 is TGTGCCAGCAGCTTCCACCCGCCGGGACTGAGAGACACAGATACGCAGTATTTT. Translation gives CASSFHPPGLRDTDTQYF.